Described below is a single T cell receptor beta chain sequence and its context. The clone's antigen remains unknown. Per-base qualities were not stored, and no clone one base away is much larger. The data are from a study of shared clonotypes between healthy human individuals (dated by TCRdb to about 2020). With respect to the entire study: Three men and a couple of women, aged 18 to 49 years, made up the cohort. To estimate repertoire size and how much clonotype sharing occurs between individuals, the study deeply sequenced the blood TCR repertoires of about five healthy adults. Each donor's leukapheresis produced roughly between roughly 0.85 and 10 billion PBMCs. For each donor, CD4 naive and CD4 memory were each given three plates, CD8 naive was given two plates, and CD8 memory was given one plate. Libraries were prepared and TCR repertoires were sequenced by different laboratories using diverse techniques, in order to increase sequencing depth and limit assay-specific biases. Paper-wide results and their limitations: Across a few donors, around 5% of naive CD4, approximately 3.6% of naive CD8, approximately 2.5% of memory CD4, and approximately 0.4% of memory CD8 clonotypes were shared. Compared with non-shared clonotypes, the clonotypes found in all four sorted-subset donors had higher generation probabilities. Rarefaction of sorted-subset datasets indicated incomplete sequencing despite the large sequencing depth. Pairwise subsampling indicated that sequencing depth was expected to affect the degree of clonotype sharing among donors. The genetic and exposure-history diversity represented was limited by the small number of donors. Estimated clonotype richness was generally larger for naive than for memory subsets. Sampling was restricted to blood, and TCR repertoires in tissues likely differ from the TCR repertoires found in blood.

Reading from cysteine to phenylalanine, the CDR3 counts 16 amino acids. Only the CDR3 part of the read is kept: 48 bases, read in frame from the first base. In the germline V gene, CDR1 corresponds to SGHTA and CDR2 to FQGTGA. Trimming removed 1 base from V and 5 bases from J; the gene matches leave 8 bases unexplained. Using the deep immunoSEQ assay, multiplex PCR amplified TCR CDR3 regions from genomic DNA. Genomic DNA extracted from each cell subset was distributed evenly over all wells of several immunoSEQ 96-well plates, and each plate served as one replicate. For sorted subsets, each replicate PCR was loaded with around 220 ng genomic DNA, equivalent to about 30,000 T cell genomes. The purified libraries were quantified using a Qubit 3.0 fluorometer, sized with a Bioanalyzer 2100, and then quantified again using the KAPA Library Quantification kit. Every immunoSEQ 96-well plate was sequenced on a separate single-read 150-cycle Illumina NextSeq 550 flow cell. The authors processed their data as follows. The immunoSEQ output contained only junctional sequences without quality scores, so filtering could not match that applied to full-length reads. To assign V/J genes and CDR3, sequences were annotated against IMGT germline references using PyIR, a Python wrapper for IgBLAST v1.9. Reads with weak V/J assignments (E-value above 1e-6), missing CDR3, stop codons, out-of-frame junctions, or ambiguous translated residues were removed. V3J clonotypes were defined by identical inferred V gene, J gene, and CDR3 amino acid sequence. Percentage overlap between repertoires was computed as shared unique clonotypes divided by the size of the smaller repertoire. Repertoire richness was assessed with RTK rarefaction, the Chao1 estimator, and Recon v2.1 estimates of unobserved clonotypes. OLGA was used to compute generation probabilities for all TCRbeta clonotypes that the gDNA method yielded from a handful of donors. Entries here come from immuneACCESS through TCRdb and include only in-frame sequences with V and J called. Some clones fail to appear in such tables; in the studies checked, an unresolved V gene covers under half of the shortfall, and the cause of the remainder is unknown. V, J and clone size are taken as reported in that table, and D and trimming were inferred from the DNA itself. The sample yields about 990,000 clones; about 84% were counted once. The ten top clones hold 0.61% of the sample.

The donors were healthy, HIV-negative adults who had no recently reported acute infections or vaccinations. Every donor was a Caucasian adult living in Nashville, Tennessee, USA. CD4+ T cells were enriched by magnetic negative selection, after which naive cells were positively selected on CD45RA and the negative fraction was taken as the memory subset. Blood was collected by leukapheresis, and PBMCs were isolated by Ficoll-Histopaque density gradient centrifugation and then cryopreserved in liquid nitrogen vapor phase. Purity and quantity of every magnetically sorted T cell population were checked by analytical flow cytometry. Genomic DNA was isolated from every sorted fraction and measured by UV absorbance on a Nanodrop 2000c.

This clonotype originated in a man in his late teens or twenties in good health. Some clones in this sample may be carry-over from other donors' samples. The sequence joins TRBV7-3 to TRBJ2-5; 9 bases in the junction line up with TRBD2. The sample comprised memory CD4+ T cells from PBMCs. According to the study, the label for this sample's cell subset or site signals: CD45RA-negative fraction. The nucleotide sequence reads TGTGCCAGCAGCTTAAGTGCTAGCGGGGTCGGTGAGACCCAGTACTTC. It encodes CASSLSASGVGETQYF. Outside the CDR3, residues come from the reference TRBV7-3 and TRBJ2-5 proteins, so the full variable domain is: GAGVSQTPSNKVTEKGKYVELRCDPISGHTALYWYRQSLGQGPEFLIYFQGTGAADDSGLPNDRFFAVRPEGSVSTLKIQRTERGDSAVYLCASSLSASGVGETQYFGPGTRLLVL.